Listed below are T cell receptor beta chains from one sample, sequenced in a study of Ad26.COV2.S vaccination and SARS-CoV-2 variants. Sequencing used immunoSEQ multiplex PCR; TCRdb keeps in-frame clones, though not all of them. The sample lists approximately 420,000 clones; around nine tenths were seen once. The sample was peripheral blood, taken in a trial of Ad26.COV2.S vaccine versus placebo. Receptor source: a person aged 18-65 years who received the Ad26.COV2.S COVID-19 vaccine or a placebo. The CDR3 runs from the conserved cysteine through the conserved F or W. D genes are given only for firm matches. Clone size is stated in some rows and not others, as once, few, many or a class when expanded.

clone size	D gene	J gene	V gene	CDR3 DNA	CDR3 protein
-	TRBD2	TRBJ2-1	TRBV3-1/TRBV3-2	TGTGCCAGCAGCCAAGATGGGACTAGCGTCTACAATGAGCAGTTCTTC	CASSQDGTSVYNEQFF
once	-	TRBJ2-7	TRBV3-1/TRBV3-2	TGTGCCAGCAGCCGAAACTACGAGCAGTACTTC	CASSRNYEQYF
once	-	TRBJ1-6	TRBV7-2	TGTGCCAGCAGCTTAGAGGACCTTGCACCCCTCCACTTT	CASSLEDLAPLHF
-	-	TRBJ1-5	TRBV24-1	TGTGCCACCAGTGATTCTCAGGACGCGCAGGGCCCCCAGCATTTT	CATSDSQDAQGPQHF
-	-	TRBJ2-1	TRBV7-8	-	CASSLFRFGPGQFF
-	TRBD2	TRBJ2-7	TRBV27	TGTGCCAGCAGTTCTGAGGGAGGGACCTACGAGCAGTACTTC	CASSSEGGTYEQYF
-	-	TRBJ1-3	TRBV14	TGTGCCAGCAGCCAAGCGGGGATCTCTGGAAACACCATATATTTT	CASSQAGISGNTIYF
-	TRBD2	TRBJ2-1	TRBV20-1	TGCAGTGCTAGTTTCCGCGGGGGGGCCTGGGATGAGCAGTTCTTC	CSASFRGGAWDEQFF
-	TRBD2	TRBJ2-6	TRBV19	TGTGCCAGTAGCCCGGGACTAGCGGGCAAGTCTGGGGCCAACGTCCTGACTTTC	CASSPGLAGKSGANVLTF
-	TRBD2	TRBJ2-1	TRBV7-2	TGTGCCAGCAGCTTGCGGGGGGGAAACAATGAGCAGTTCTTC	CASSLRGGNNEQFF